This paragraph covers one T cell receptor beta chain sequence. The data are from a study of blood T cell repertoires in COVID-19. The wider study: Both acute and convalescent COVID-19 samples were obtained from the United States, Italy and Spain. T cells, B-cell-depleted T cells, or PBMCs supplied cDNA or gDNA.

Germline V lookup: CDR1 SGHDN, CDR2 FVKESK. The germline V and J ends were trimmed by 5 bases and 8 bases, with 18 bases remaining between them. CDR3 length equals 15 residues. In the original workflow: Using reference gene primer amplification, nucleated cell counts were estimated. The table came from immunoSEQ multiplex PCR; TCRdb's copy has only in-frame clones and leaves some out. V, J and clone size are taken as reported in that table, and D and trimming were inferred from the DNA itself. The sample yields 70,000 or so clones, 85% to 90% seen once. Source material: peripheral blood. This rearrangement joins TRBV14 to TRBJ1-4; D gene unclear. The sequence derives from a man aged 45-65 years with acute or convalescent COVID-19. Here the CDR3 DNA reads TGTGCCAGCAGCTTCGGACGGGGAGGGAACGAAAAACTGTTTTTT. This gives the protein CASSFGRGGNEKLFF.